This T cell receptor (beta chain) comes out of a study of blood T cell repertoires in COVID-19. Overall study: Whether acute or convalescent, the COVID-19 samples came from the United States, Italy and Spain.

A note on this clone: The junction shows a germline mismatch at one end, possibly a read error.

Per the authors' pipeline: Reference gene primer amplification in the assay estimated nucleated cell counts. Assay: immunoSEQ multiplex PCR; the TCRdb copy retains only in-frame clones and omits some. The V and J calls and the clone size are those of that table, but D and trimming were determined from the DNA. The sample has about 20,000 clones; roughly 84% are singletons. This CDR3 contains 16 residues. Germline V gives CDR1 SSHAT, CDR2 FNYEAQ (reference sequence). This TCR came from a human donor with active COVID-19. The donor label of this sample is uncertain. The chain recombines TRBV7-7 with TRBJ2-6; D possibly corresponds to TRBD1 (6 bases). The specimen sequenced was peripheral blood. CDR3 residues: CASSSGLGAGANVLTF. The DNA for the CDR3 is TGTGCTAGCAGCTCGGGCCTGGGGGCCGGGGCCAACGTCCTGACTTTC. Variable domain in full (rest from reference TRBV7-7 and TRBJ2-6): GAGVSQSPRYKVTKRGQDVTLRCDPISSHATLYWYQQALGQGPEFLTYFNYEAQPDKSGLPSDRFSAERPEGSISTLTIQRTEQRDSAMYRCASSSGLGAGANVLTFGAGSRLTVL.